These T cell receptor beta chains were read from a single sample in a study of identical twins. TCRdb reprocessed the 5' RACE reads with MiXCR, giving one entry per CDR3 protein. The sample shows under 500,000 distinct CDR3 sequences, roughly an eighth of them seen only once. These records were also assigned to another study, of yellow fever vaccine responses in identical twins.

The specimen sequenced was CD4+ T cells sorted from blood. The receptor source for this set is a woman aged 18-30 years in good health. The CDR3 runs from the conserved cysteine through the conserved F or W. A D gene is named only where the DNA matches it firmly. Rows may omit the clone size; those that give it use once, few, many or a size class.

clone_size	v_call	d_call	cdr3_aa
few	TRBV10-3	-	CAISAAGKGTDTQYF
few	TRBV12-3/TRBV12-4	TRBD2	CASRVGGDYSYNEQFF
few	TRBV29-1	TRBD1	CSVVLAGGRYEQYF
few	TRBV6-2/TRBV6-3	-	CASSPLGDRQFDTQYF
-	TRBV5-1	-	CASSPGDGYEQYF
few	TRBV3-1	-	CASSQAGLGYTF
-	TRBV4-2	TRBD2	CASSQIAGDITDTQYF
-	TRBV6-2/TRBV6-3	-	CASSYGNYNEQFF
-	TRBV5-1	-	CASSGQGPSTDTQYF
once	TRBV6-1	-	CASSRQGDPSYEQYF
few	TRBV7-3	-	CVSSLGSQRTHSPSYNSPLHF
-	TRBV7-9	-	CASSPHLAPVETQYF
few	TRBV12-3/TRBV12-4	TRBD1	CASSTTGGGYEQYF
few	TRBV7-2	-	CASSLLPSGAYEQYF
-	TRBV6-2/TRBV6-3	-	CASSYLGESYEQYF
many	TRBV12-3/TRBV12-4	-	CASTSRDRLPYEQYF
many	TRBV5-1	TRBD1	CASSPGTGSTNQPQHF
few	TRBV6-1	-	CASSEAKATYRLFF
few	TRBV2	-	CASYEQALTRTQYF
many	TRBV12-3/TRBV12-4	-	CASSPSGGQQPQHF
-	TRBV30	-	CAWRDTRGYTF
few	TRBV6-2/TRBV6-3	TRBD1	CASSHGQGNLYEQYF
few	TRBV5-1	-	CASSLNTRLNTNTGELFF
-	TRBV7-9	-	CASSSGVPFF
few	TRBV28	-	CASIKGGGPTDTQYF
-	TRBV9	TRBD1	CASSGGTGAQETQYF
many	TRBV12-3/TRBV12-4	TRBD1	CASEVWDDRDEQFF
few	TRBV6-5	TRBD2	CASSYLRGEDTQYF
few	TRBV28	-	CASSLPYTDTQYF
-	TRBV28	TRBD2	CASSYHRLAGAYEQYF
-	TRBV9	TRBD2	CASSVESSGGYNEQFF
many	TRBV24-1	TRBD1	CATTGTGRTDTQYF
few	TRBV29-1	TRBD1	CSVAPRQGRTGELFF